Each of the 8 T cell receptor beta chains below was sequenced from the same sample in a study of shared clonotypes between healthy human individuals. Naivety among CD8 cells was defined by CD45RO negativity and positive CCR7 selection, thereby excluding terminally differentiated effector memory CD45RA+ cells. Some clones are missing from TCRdb's copy, which holds only in-frame ones; the method was immunoSEQ multiplex PCR. This sample has about 2.1 million clones, with roughly 95% found just once. Sequencing was performed on naive CD8+ T cells from PBMCs. These receptors were taken from a man between 18 and 35 years old in good health. Some clones in this sample may be carry-over from other donors' samples.

In DNA, the CDR3 is TGTGCCAGCAGTACGGCTAGCGGGAGGGACGCCTACGAGCAGTACTTC. Translating it yields CASSTASGRDAYEQYF. The chain carries TRBV28 and TRBJ2-7, with 12 bases matching TRBD2. V lost 5 bases and J lost 2; bases outside the gene matches: 7. The CDR3 totals 16 residues. Germline V gives CDR1 MDHEN, CDR2 SYDVKM. The full variable domain, its missing parts supplied by reference TRBV28 and TRBJ2-7, is DVKVTQSSRYLVKRTGEKVFLECVQDMDHENMFWYRQDPGLGLRLIYFSYDVKMKEKGDIPEGYSVSREKKERFSLILESASTNQTSMYLCASSTASGRDAYEQYFGPGTRLTVT.

V and J are TRBV5-1 and TRBJ1-2; D may be TRBD1 (5 bases). This CDR3 contains 14 residues. Germline lookup yields CDR1 SGHRS and CDR2 YFSETQ. V was clipped by 0 bases and J by 5 bases, with 11 bases between them. CDR3 region: CASSLVGTGYGYTF. Here the CDR3 DNA reads TGCGCCAGCAGCTTGGTAGGGACCGGGTATGGCTACACCTTC. The full variable domain, completed using reference TRBV5-1 and TRBJ1-2, is KAGVTQTPRYLIKTRGQQVTLSCSPISGHRSVSWYQQTPGQGLQFLFEYFSETQRNKGNFPGRFSGRQFSNSRSEMNVSTLELGDSALYLCASSLVGTGYGYTFGSGTRLTVV.

The chain carries TRBV7-3 and TRBJ2-5, with D uncertain. Trimming removed 1 base at V and 2 bases at J, with 11 bases between. The CDR3 is 15 amino acids. Germline V lookup: CDR1 SGHTA, CDR2 FQGTGA. CDR3 in DNA: TGTGCCAGCAGCTTAATGGGGAATCCTCAAGAGACCCAGTACTTC. As protein: CASSLMGNPQETQYF.

The chain recombines TRBV15 with TRBJ2-3, with D possibly TRBD2 on 5 matching bases. In germline, CDR1 is LNHNV, CDR2 YYDKDF (reference sequence). This CDR3 has 16 residues. Trimming took 2 bases from V and 4 from J, leaving 16 bases between them. The CDR3 loop reads CATSRRTDSSPDTQYF. The DNA for the CDR3 is TGTGCCACCAGCAGAAGAACGGACTCAAGCCCAGATACGCAGTATTTT. Looking up the rest from reference TRBV15 and TRBJ2-3 gives the full variable domain: DAMVIQNPRYQVTQFGKPVTLSCSQTLNHNVMYWYQQKSSQAPKLLFHYYDKDFNNEADTPDNFQSRRPNTSFCFLDIRSPGLGDTAMYLCATSRRTDSSPDTQYFGPGTRLTVL.

The chain recombines TRBV29-1 with TRBJ1-4; D is possibly TRBD1 (6 bases). The CDR3 covers 13 residues. Trimming left V 0 bases short and J 15 bases short, with 17 bases between. Germline loops: CDR1 SQVTM, CDR2 ANQGSEA. DNA for the CDR3: TGCAGCGTTGAAGACAGGGGCTCTCGGGAATTGTTTTTT. Amino acid sequence: CSVEDRGSRELFF.

V usage is TRBV27 and J usage is TRBJ2-7; D gene ambiguous. V dropped 3 bases and J dropped 6 bases, with 9 bases sitting between them. Germline V CDR1 and CDR2: MNHEY, SMNVEV (reference sequence). The CDR3 totals 12 residues. The CDR3 protein is CASSFWLGEQYF. CDR3 nucleotides: TGTGCCAGCAGTTTCTGGTTGGGCGAGCAGTACTTC.

As to this clone: Other nucleotide sequences from this sample produce the same CDR3. The CDR3 spells CASSQFYEQYF. The CDR3 DNA reads TGTGCCAGCAGCCAGTTTTACGAGCAGTACTTC. V is TRBV11-2 and J is TRBJ2-7; D unclear. Germline CDR1 SGHAT, CDR2 FQNNGV. V was pared by 5 bases and J by 4 bases, with 6 bases between. The CDR3 is made up of 11 amino acids. The entire variable domain, with the rest obtained from reference TRBV11-2 and TRBJ2-7, is as follows: EAGVAQSPRYKIIEKRQSVAFWCNPISGHATLYWYQQILGQGPKLLIQFQNNGVVDDSQLPKDRFSAERLKGVDSTLKIQPAKLEDSAVYLCASSQFYEQYFGPGTRLTVT.

V gene TRBV5-6 combines with J gene TRBJ1-6; 10 bases are a match to TRBD1. The CDR3 extends over 14 amino acids. V gave up 5 bases and J gave up 6 bases; unmatched junction bases: 2. The V gene's germline CDR1 is SGHDT and CDR2 YYEEEE. DNA of the CDR3: TGTGCCAGCAGTTGGGACAGGGGTAATTCACCCCTCCACTTT. Protein: CASSWDRGNSPLHF.